The entry below describes one T cell receptor (beta chain). The sample is drawn from a study of T cell changes during pregnancy in multiple sclerosis. Assay: immunoSEQ multiplex PCR; the TCRdb copy retains only in-frame clones and omits some. The sample yields about 110,000 clones, 85% to 95% seen once. V trimming: 4 bases; J trimming: 2 bases; junction bases outside the gene matches: 4. Germline V CDR1 and CDR2: SGHVS, FQNEAQ. CDR3 size: 14 residues. The sequences come from peripheral blood, collected after pregnancy. The V and J genes are TRBV7-8 and TRBJ2-7, with 8 nucleotides matching TRBD2. The sequence was collected from a female donor with multiple sclerosis, enrolled in a pregnancy study. The CDR3 loop reads CASSSQRGTYEQYF. CDR3 DNA: TGTGCCAGCAGCTCGCAGCGGGGGACCTACGAGCAGTACTTC.